This passage covers 3 T cell receptor beta chains from one sample sequenced in a study of blood T cell repertoires in COVID-19. Profiled with immunoSEQ multiplex PCR; TCRdb holds only in-frame clones, not every one. The sample has fewer than 450,000 clones; more than 70% are singletons. Sequenced material: PBMCs or T cells enriched from blood (not recorded which). Source of these receptors: a woman younger than 35 who had recovered from COVID-19.

The chain recombines TRBV7-2 with TRBJ1-2; D is perhaps TRBD1 (5 bases). Germline CDR1 is SGHTA and CDR2 is FQGNSA. This CDR3 spans 17 amino acids. Between the trimmed V and J ends, which lost 6 bases and 7 bases, there was a span of 27 bases. CDR3 sequence reads: CASSHTVGGGDTFGYTF. The DNA of the CDR3 is TGTGCCAGCAGTCACACCGTGGGGGGTGGCGATACGTTTGGCTACACCTTC.

V and J are TRBV30 and TRBJ1-1, with D hard to call. Germline assignment: CDR1 GTSNPN and CDR2 SVGIG (reference sequence). The CDR3 loop spans 11 amino acids. V lost 3 bases and J lost 5, with 7 bases in between. CDR3 in amino acids: CAWSRLTEAFF. CDR3 nucleotides: TGTGCCTGGAGCCGACTTACTGAAGCTTTCTTT.

This rearrangement joins TRBV2 to TRBJ1-1; 7 bases line up with TRBD1. CDR3 length equals 18 residues. CDR1 is SNHLY, CDR2 FYNNEI, per germline. V trimming: 2 bases; J trimming: 1 base; junction bases outside the gene matches: 13. CDR3 protein: CASSEYGTAMIANTEAFF. As DNA, the CDR3 is TGTGCCAGCAGTGAATACGGGACAGCAATGATAGCGAACACTGAAGCTTTCTTT.